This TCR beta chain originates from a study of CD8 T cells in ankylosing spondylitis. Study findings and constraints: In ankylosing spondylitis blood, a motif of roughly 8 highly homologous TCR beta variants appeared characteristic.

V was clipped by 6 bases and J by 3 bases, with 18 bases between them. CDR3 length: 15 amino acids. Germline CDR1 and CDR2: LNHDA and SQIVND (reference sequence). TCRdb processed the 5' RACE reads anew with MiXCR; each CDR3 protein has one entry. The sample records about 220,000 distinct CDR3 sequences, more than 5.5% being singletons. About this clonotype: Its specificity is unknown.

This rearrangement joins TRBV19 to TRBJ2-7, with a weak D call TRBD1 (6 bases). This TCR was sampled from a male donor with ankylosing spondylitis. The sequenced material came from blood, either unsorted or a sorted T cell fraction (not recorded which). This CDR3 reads CASSFLLGQIYEQYF. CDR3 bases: TGTGCCAGTAGCTTCTTACTTGGACAGATCTACGAGCAGTACTTC.